One sample yielded the 22 T cell receptor beta chains listed below, sequenced in a study of blood T cell repertoires in COVID-19. Assay: immunoSEQ multiplex PCR; the TCRdb copy retains only in-frame clones and omits some. This table holds 88,000 or so clones, 65% to 90% found once. Sequenced sample: peripheral blood. The receptors shown here come from a man between 60 and 75 years old with acute or convalescent COVID-19.

This chain joins TRBV19 and TRBJ2-7, with unresolved D. V was clipped by 5 bases and J by 6 bases, with 14 bases between them. This CDR3 contains 13 residues. CDR1 and CDR2 from the germline V gene are LNHDA and SQIVND (reference sequence). CDR3 sequence (DNA): TGTGCCAGTAGTGTACAGATTTCGAGCGAGCAGTACTTC. It yields the protein CASSVQISSEQYF.

The chain carries TRBV15 and TRBJ2-7; TRBD2 might be the D (7 bases). In germline, CDR1 is LNHNV, CDR2 YYDKDF (reference sequence). V was pared by 3 bases and J by 3 bases, with 15 bases between. The length of the CDR3 is 15 residues. The CDR3 region has the DNA TGTGCCACCAGCAGGTGGGGAGGGGACAACTACGAGCAGTACTTC. Protein: CATSRWGGDNYEQYF.

The chain uses TRBV30 and TRBJ1-2, with 10 bases fitting TRBD1. Germline V gene lookup returns CDR1 GTSNPN and CDR2 SVGIG (reference sequence). Trimming at V came to 0 bases and at J to 4 bases, leaving 11 bases not matched to a gene. This CDR3 region has 17 residues. The CDR3 DNA reads as TGTGCCTGGAGTGTAAAAGGGGGGACAGGGGCTAGCTATGGCTACACCTTC. It codes for CAWSVKGGTGASYGYTF.

This chain uses TRBV7-9 with TRBJ1-1; tentative D call: TRBD1 (6 bases). Trimming pared 0 bases from V and 2 bases from J, leaving 10 bases between. The CDR3 contains 15 residues. CDR1 is SEHNR, CDR2 FQNEAQ, per germline (reference sequence). CDR3 sequence reads: CASSLAGTSNTEAFF. CDR3 sequence (DNA): TGTGCCAGCAGCTTAGCTGGGACATCTAACACTGAAGCTTTCTTT.

The CDR3 DNA reads TGTGCCAGCAGCTTCGGCAGGGGGGATGATCAGCCCCAGCATTTT. This codes for CASSFGRGDDQPQHF. The chain joins TRBV7-2 to TRBJ1-5, with 7 nucleotides matching TRBD1. The CDR3 runs 15 residues. Germline values: CDR1 SGHTA, CDR2 FQGNSA. With V trimmed by 3 bases and J by 5 bases, 7 bases remained unmatched. The full variable domain, in which reference TRBV7-2 and TRBJ1-5 provide the parts outside the CDR3, is GAGVSQSPSNKVTEKGKDVELRCDPISGHTALYWYRQSLGQGLEFLIYFQGNSAPDKSGLPSDRFSAERTGGSVSTLTIQRTQQEDSAVYLCASSFGRGDDQPQHFGDGTRLSIL.

The V and J genes are TRBV4-1 and TRBJ1-2; D possibly corresponds to TRBD1 (6 bases). Between the trimmed V and J ends, which lost 0 bases and 4 bases, there was a span of 15 bases. Germline CDR1 MGHRA, CDR2 YSYEKL. The CDR3 has 16 amino acids. The chain's CDR3 is CASSQEPRGGTYGYTF. DNA of the CDR3: TGCGCCAGCAGCCAAGAACCCAGGGGCGGTACCTATGGCTACACCTTC.

The J gene is TRBJ1-2, the V gene TRBV10-3, with a tentative D call TRBD1 (6 bases). Germline loops: CDR1 ENHRY, CDR2 SYGVKD. The CDR3 spans 16 residues. V shed 7 bases and J shed 4 bases, with 22 bases lying between them. The CDR3 sequence: CAIKGGQKRTTYGYTF. Here the CDR3 DNA reads TGTGCCATCAAGGGGGGGCAGAAGAGAACTACCTATGGCTACACCTTC.

The chain uses TRBV5-5 and TRBJ2-7, with 10 bases identical to TRBD2. CDR1 is SGHKS, CDR2 YYEKEE, per germline (reference sequence). The CDR3 runs 15 residues. J lost 6 bases, V lost 0 bases, and 6 bases had no gene match. Written as DNA, the CDR3 is TGTGCCAGCAGCTTGGGCCTAGCGGGAGTTTCCGAGCAGTACTTC. Amino acid sequence: CASSLGLAGVSEQYF.

This chain uses TRBV7-2 with TRBJ2-5, with 14 bases lining up with TRBD2. V gave up 7 bases and J gave up 2 bases; unmatched junction bases: 12. This CDR3 spans 18 amino acids. Germline values: CDR1 SGHTA, CDR2 FQGNSA. The CDR3 spells CASNLHLGTSGGQETQYF. CDR3 nucleotide sequence: TGTGCCAGCAACCTACATCTTGGGACTAGCGGGGGTCAAGAGACCCAGTACTTC.

The chain couples TRBV2 to TRBJ2-7; tentatively, D is TRBD2 (5 bases). This CDR3 has 14 amino acids. V was pared by 7 bases and J by 1 base, with 14 bases between. From germline, CDR1 is SNHLY and CDR2 FYNNEI. The DNA of the CDR3 is TGTGCCAGCAAGGAGGATCCAGTTTCCTACGAGCAGTACTTC. It is translated as CASKEDPVSYEQYF.

V usage is TRBV19 and J usage is TRBJ1-5; the match to TRBD1 covers 9 bases. CDR3 size: 17 residues. Per the germline V gene, CDR1 is LNHDA and CDR2 is SQIVND (reference sequence). The V segment lost 1 base and the J segment 6 bases; nucleotides outside the gene matches: 10. CDR3 sequence reads: CASSIVSWGQGRQPQHF. In nucleotides, the CDR3 is TGTGCCAGTAGTATAGTCAGCTGGGGACAGGGCCGTCAGCCCCAGCATTTT.

This clone was seen only once. The chain's CDR3 is CASRTDRTVTTNEKLFF. As DNA, the CDR3 is TGTGCCAGTAGGACGGACAGAACAGTTACAACTAATGAAAAACTGTTTTTT. J is TRBJ1-4 and V is TRBV19; D perhaps matches TRBD1 (6 bases). CDR1 and CDR2 (germline): LNHDA, SQIVND (reference sequence). V shed 6 bases and J shed 0 bases, with 17 bases lying between them. The CDR3 runs to 17 residues. The variable domain in full, with the rest retrieved from reference TRBV19 and TRBJ1-4, is DGGITQSPKYLFRKEGQNVTLSCEQNLNHDAMYWYRQDPGQGLRLIYYSQIVNDFQKGDIAEGYSVSREKKESFPLTVTSAQKNPTAFYLCASRTDRTVTTNEKLFFGSGTQLSVL.

This chain connects TRBV7-2 to TRBJ2-7, with 9 bases aligning to TRBD2. CDR1 is SGHTA, CDR2 FQGNSA, per germline. The CDR3 is 14 residues long. V was clipped by 1 base and J by 4 bases; unmatched bases: 2. CDR3 nucleotide sequence: TGTGCCAGCAGCTTAGGCGGGGGGGCTTACGAGCAGTACTTC. This translates into CASSLGGGAYEQYF.

The table lists this clone with a few counts. The genes are TRBV19 and TRBJ2-7; the match to TRBD1 covers 9 bases. The CDR3 sequence is 15 residues long. CDR1 and CDR2 from the germline V gene are LNHDA and SQIVND (reference sequence). Trimming took 4 bases from V and 6 from J; bases not matched to a gene: 10. CDR3 sequence: CASSTPGQGVGEQYF. CDR3 DNA: TGTGCCAGTAGTACTCCGGGACAGGGCGTTGGCGAGCAGTACTTC.

The V call is TRBV5-4, the J call TRBJ2-6; weak D call: TRBD2 (5 bases). CDR1 is SGHNT and CDR2 is YYREEE in the germline V gene (reference sequence). Trimming removed 4 bases at V and 0 bases at J, with 14 bases between. This CDR3 is built from 17 residues. CDR3 nucleotide sequence: TGTGCCAGCAGCCCCTCTAGGGAGTTCTCTGGGGCCAACGTCCTGACTTTC. Protein: CASSPSREFSGANVLTF.

The rearrangement joins TRBV11-3 to TRBJ2-5; 7 nucleotides align to TRBD2. This CDR3 is 16 amino acids long. Germline CDR1 SGHNT, CDR2 YENEEA. Trimming took 5 bases from V and 4 from J; bases not matched to a gene: 13. DNA for the CDR3: TGTGCCAGCAGCCCGCGCGGGGCGGGAGCGGGAGAGACCCAGTACTTC. Protein product: CASSPRGAGAGETQYF.

For the CDR3, the DNA is TGTGCCAGTAGTCGGGACAGGGGGCGGGTGGGTCAGCCCCAGCATTTT. Its protein is CASSRDRGRVGQPQHF. The chain links TRBV19 to TRBJ1-5, with 12 positions matching TRBD1. The CDR3 runs to 16 residues. Per the germline V gene, CDR1 is LNHDA and CDR2 is SQIVND (reference sequence). The J segment lost 6 bases and the V segment lost 5 bases, leaving 8 bases of the junction unmatched.

This chain joins TRBV4-3 and TRBJ2-3; the D gene is possibly TRBD1 (6 bases). CDR1 LGHNA and CDR2 YSLEER come from the germline V gene. Trimming took off 0 bases at V and 6 bases at J, with 16 bases between the two ends. The CDR3 extends over 16 amino acids. CDR3 coding DNA: TGCGCCAGCAGCCAAGATTTCTCGATTCAGGGGGATACGCAGTATTTT. This translates into CASSQDFSIQGDTQYF.

The V and J genes are TRBV20-1 and TRBJ1-3; tentatively, D is TRBD1 (5 bases). The V gene lost 3 bases and the J gene lost 4 bases, with 7 bases spanning the gap. CDR1 and CDR2 from the germline V gene are DFQATT and SNEGSKA (reference sequence). CDR3 length equals 12 residues. The CDR3 region has the DNA TGCAGTGCTAGTACAGGAGGAAACACCATATATTTT. Amino acids: CSASTGGNTIYF.

The rearrangement uses TRBV10-3 and TRBJ1-2, with D unclear. Germline loops: CDR1 ENHRY, CDR2 SYGVKD. The CDR3 loop spans 14 amino acids. V was shortened by 4 bases and J by 3 bases, with 12 bases between the two germline ends. The CDR3 sequence: CAISGAVSYYGYTF. The CDR3 DNA follows: TGTGCCATCAGTGGGGCAGTTTCATACTATGGCTACACCTTC.

This chain uses TRBV7-6 with TRBJ2-1, with 7 bases fitting TRBD2. V was pared by 1 base and J by 4 bases, with 4 bases of the junction left unmatched. Germline V CDR1 and CDR2: SGHVS, FNYEAQ. This CDR3 region has 15 residues. DNA for the CDR3: TGTGCCAGCAGCTTAGGCCGGGGGGAATACAATGAGCAGTTCTTC. Translation gives CASSLGRGEYNEQFF.

The V gene is TRBV6-4, the J gene TRBJ2-1; 10 bases are a match to TRBD2. With V trimmed by 4 bases and J by 2 bases, 5 bases remained unmatched. This CDR3 spans 16 amino acids. Germline lookup yields CDR1 MRHNA and CDR2 SNTAGT. As DNA, the CDR3 is TGTGCCAGCAGTGGACTAGCGGGCGTCCCCTACAATGAGCAGTTCTTC. Its protein product is CASSGLAGVPYNEQFF.